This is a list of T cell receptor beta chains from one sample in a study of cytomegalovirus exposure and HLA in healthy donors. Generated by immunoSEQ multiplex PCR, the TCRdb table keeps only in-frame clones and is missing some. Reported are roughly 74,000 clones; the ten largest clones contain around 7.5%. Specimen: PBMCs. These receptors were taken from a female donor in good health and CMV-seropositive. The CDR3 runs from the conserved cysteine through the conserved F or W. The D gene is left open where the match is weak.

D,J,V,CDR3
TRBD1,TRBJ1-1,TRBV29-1,CSVEGRGRTEAFF
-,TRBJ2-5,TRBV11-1,CASSFLDRETQYF
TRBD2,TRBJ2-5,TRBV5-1,CASSPAAGGPKTQYF
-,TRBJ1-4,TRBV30,CAWSVRAGNGEKLFF
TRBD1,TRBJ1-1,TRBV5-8,CASSYGTVNTEAFF
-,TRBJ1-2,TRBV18,CASSEGKLGGYTF
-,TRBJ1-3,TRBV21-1,CASSPDRGSGNTIYF
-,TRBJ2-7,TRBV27,CASTLRRTERYEQYF
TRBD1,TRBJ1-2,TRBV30,CAWSTPRTGVYGYTF
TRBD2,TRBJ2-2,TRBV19,CASSLRTRDTGELFF
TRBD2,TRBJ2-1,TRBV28,CASITRTSGAYNEQFF
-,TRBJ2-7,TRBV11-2,CASSLDPRDKGTFF
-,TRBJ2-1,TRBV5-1,CASSLAVSEQFF
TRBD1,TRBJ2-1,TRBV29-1,CSVEWDRGLNEQFF
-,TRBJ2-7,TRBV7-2,CASSSMASGLPYEQYF
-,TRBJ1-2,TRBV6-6,CASRPGGPGSYGYTF
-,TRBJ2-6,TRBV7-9,CASTGGQRNPGANVLTF
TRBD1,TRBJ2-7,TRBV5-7,CASSSRDRGDEQYF
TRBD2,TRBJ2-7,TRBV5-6,CASSLAGGPWEQYF
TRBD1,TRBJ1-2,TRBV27,CASSGVQGAYGYTF
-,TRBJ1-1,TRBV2,CASSEAQGGKAFF
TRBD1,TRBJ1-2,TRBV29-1,CSADRDDYGYTF
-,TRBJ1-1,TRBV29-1,CSVLRPGNTEAFF
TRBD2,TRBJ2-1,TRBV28,CASSFGTSFNEQFF
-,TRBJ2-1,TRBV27,CASSFRARSSGLYNEQFF
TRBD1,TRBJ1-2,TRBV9,CASSADRGGYYGYTF
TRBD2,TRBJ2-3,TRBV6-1,CASSERLAGGPDTQYF
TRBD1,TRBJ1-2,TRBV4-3,CASSRAGTGPYGYTF
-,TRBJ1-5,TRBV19,CASSTSAGPQHF
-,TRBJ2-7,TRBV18,CASSGPYEQYF
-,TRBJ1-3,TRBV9,CASSVGAGAGNTIYF
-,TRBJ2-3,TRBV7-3,CASSQFPGDTDTQYF
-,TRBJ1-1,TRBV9,CASSVAPTGRVTEAFF
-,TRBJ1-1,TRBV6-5,CASSYSGSPTEAFF
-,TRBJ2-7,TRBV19,CASSITGYRYEQYF
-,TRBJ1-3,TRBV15,CATSRLTGLGNTIYF
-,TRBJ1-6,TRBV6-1,CASSEADSPLHF
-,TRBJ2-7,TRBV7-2,CASSLGGLRSYEQYF
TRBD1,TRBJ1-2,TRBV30,CAWLETGANYGYTF
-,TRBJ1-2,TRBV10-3,CASQGYTNYGYTF
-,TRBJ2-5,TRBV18,CASSPQGARSRETQYF
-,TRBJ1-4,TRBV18,CASSPAGVATNEKLFF
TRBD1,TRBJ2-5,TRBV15,CATSISGTGEETQYF
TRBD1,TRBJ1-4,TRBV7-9,CASSPGQGKLFF
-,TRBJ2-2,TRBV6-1,CASQQGGELFF
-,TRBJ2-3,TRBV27,CASSPQTFPRGTDTQYF
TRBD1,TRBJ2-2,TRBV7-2,CASSPQTGGTGELFF
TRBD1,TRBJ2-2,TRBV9,CASSANRDRNTGELFF
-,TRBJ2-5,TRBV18,CASSPTRVGVQGETQYF
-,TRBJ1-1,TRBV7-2,CASSLQGTGRAFF
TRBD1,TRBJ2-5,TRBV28,CASSLTGLQETQYF
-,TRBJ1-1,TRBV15,CATSRQGITEAFF
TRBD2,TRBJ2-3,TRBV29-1,CSVGRLSGGAADTQYF
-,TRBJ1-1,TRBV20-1,CSASPVTEAFF